This T cell receptor beta chain was found in a study of blood T cell repertoires in COVID-19. As for the study in general: Specimens from acute and convalescent COVID-19 originated in the United States, Italy and Spain.

Trimming took 3 bases from V and 3 from J, leaving 6 bases between them. The CDR3 consists of 13 residues. Assay used: immunoSEQ multiplex PCR; TCRdb lists only in-frame clones, some missing. The sample has 250,000 or so clones, approximately 90% seen once. Source material: PBMCs or T cells enriched from blood (not recorded which). This sequence originates from a man aged 45-60 years who had been exposed to COVID-19. The chain combines TRBV12-3 or TRBV12-4 with TRBJ1-5; D not resolved. CDR3 amino acids: CASSFESNQPQHF. The CDR3 coding sequence is TGTGCCAGCAGTTTTGAGTCCAATCAGCCCCAGCATTTT.